The rows below give T cell receptor beta chains drawn from one sample of a study of spatial heterogeneity in lung cancer. MiXCR was run by TCRdb on the 5' RACE reads, yielding one entry per CDR3 protein. The table includes about 38,000 distinct CDR3 sequences, 7.5% to 8% detected once. Sequencing was performed on PBMCs, taken at surgery. The source of these receptors is a male donor with early-stage non-small cell lung cancer. Each CDR3 is given with its conserved first and last residue. The order of the fields is CDR3 length, J gene, D gene, clone size, V gene, CDR3 DNA, CDR3 protein. A D gene is named only where the DNA matches it firmly. Size values are once, few and many counts, or a class for expanded clones, and some rows have none.

CDR3 length: 13; J gene: TRBJ1-1; D gene: NA; clone size: NA; V gene: TRBV12-3/TRBV12-4; CDR3 DNA: TGTGCCAGCAGTTTGATCAGGGGCACTGAAGCTTTCTTT; CDR3 protein: CASSLIRGTEAFF
CDR3 length: 13; J gene: TRBJ2-5; D gene: NA; clone size: many; V gene: TRBV7-2; CDR3 DNA: TGTGCCAGCGTCCGTAGCGTTCAAGAGACCCAGTACTTC; CDR3 protein: CASVRSVQETQYF
CDR3 length: 15; J gene: TRBJ1-1; D gene: TRBD1; clone size: many; V gene: TRBV7-2; CDR3 DNA: TGTGCCAGCAGCTTAGAGCAGGGGGGTATTTTTGGAGCTTTCTTT; CDR3 protein: CASSLEQGGIFGAFF
CDR3 length: 15; J gene: TRBJ2-5; D gene: NA; clone size: few; V gene: TRBV4-2; CDR3 DNA: TGTGCCAGCAGCCAAGGTGGGGTAGGCAGAGAGACCCAGTACTTC; CDR3 protein: CASSQGGVGRETQYF
CDR3 length: 14; J gene: TRBJ2-4; D gene: NA; clone size: many; V gene: TRBV5-1; CDR3 DNA: TGCGCCAGCAGCTTGAATCCGGAGACGAACATTCAGTACTTC; CDR3 protein: CASSLNPETNIQYF
CDR3 length: 16; J gene: TRBJ2-3; D gene: TRBD2; clone size: many; V gene: TRBV2; CDR3 DNA: TGTGCCAGCAAGCCAGGGCCGGCGGGAGAATGGGGTACGCAGTATTTT; CDR3 protein: CASKPGPAGEWGTQYF
CDR3 length: 14; J gene: TRBJ2-7; D gene: TRBD2; clone size: NA; V gene: TRBV20-1; CDR3 DNA: TGCAGTGCTATTAGCGGGGCCCCCTCCTACGAGCAGTACTTC; CDR3 protein: CSAISGAPSYEQYF
CDR3 length: 14; J gene: TRBJ2-7; D gene: NA; clone size: few; V gene: TRBV7-2; CDR3 DNA: TGTGCCAGCAGCTTAGTGGACAGTTTATACGAGCAGTACTTC; CDR3 protein: CASSLVDSLYEQYF
CDR3 length: 11; J gene: TRBJ2-4; D gene: NA; clone size: many; V gene: TRBV20-1; CDR3 DNA: TGCAGTGCTAGAGGGGAGAACATTCAGTACTTC; CDR3 protein: CSARGENIQYF
CDR3 length: 16; J gene: TRBJ2-1; D gene: TRBD2; clone size: NA; V gene: TRBV5-7; CDR3 DNA: TGTGCCAGCGGTAGCGGGAGATCCCCCCGTCCCAATGAGCAGTTCTTC; CDR3 protein: CASGSGRSPRPNEQFF
CDR3 length: 14; J gene: TRBJ2-2; D gene: NA; clone size: few; V gene: TRBV6-2/TRBV6-3; CDR3 DNA: TGTGCCAGCATCAGACAACCCGGTTACGGGGAGCTGTTTTTT; CDR3 protein: CASIRQPGYGELFF
CDR3 length: 16; J gene: TRBJ2-3; D gene: TRBD1; clone size: NA; V gene: TRBV6-2/TRBV6-3; CDR3 DNA: TGTGCCAGCAGTTCGGACAGGGGACCCAGCACAGATACGCAGTATTTT; CDR3 protein: CASSSDRGPSTDTQYF
CDR3 length: 16; J gene: TRBJ2-1; D gene: TRBD2; clone size: few; V gene: TRBV12-3/TRBV12-4; CDR3 DNA: TGTGCCAGCAGTTTATCCCCTAGCGGGGGGGCTGGTGAGCAGTTCTTC; CDR3 protein: CASSLSPSGGAGEQFF
CDR3 length: 13; J gene: TRBJ1-2; D gene: NA; clone size: NA; V gene: TRBV3-1; CDR3 DNA: TGTGCCAGCAGCCAAGATCAAGGGTATGGCTACACCTTC; CDR3 protein: CASSQDQGYGYTF
CDR3 length: 14; J gene: TRBJ2-7; D gene: TRBD2; clone size: many; V gene: TRBV29-1; CDR3 DNA: TGCAGCGCCAGGGAACTAGCGGGGAACTACGAGCAGTACTTC; CDR3 protein: CSARELAGNYEQYF
CDR3 length: 14; J gene: TRBJ2-7; D gene: NA; clone size: many; V gene: TRBV20-1; CDR3 DNA: TGCAGTGCTCGTCGGGACTCTGGACCCTACGAGCAGTACTTC; CDR3 protein: CSARRDSGPYEQYF
CDR3 length: 16; J gene: TRBJ2-3; D gene: TRBD1; clone size: NA; V gene: TRBV27; CDR3 DNA: TGTGCCAGCAGTTTCCTACAGGGGGCCGAGGGAGATACGCAGTATTTT; CDR3 protein: CASSFLQGAEGDTQYF
CDR3 length: 14; J gene: TRBJ2-1; D gene: NA; clone size: NA; V gene: TRBV6-2/TRBV6-3; CDR3 DNA: TGTGCCAGCAGTTACATTGTCACTAACAATGAGCAGTTCTTC; CDR3 protein: CASSYIVTNNEQFF
CDR3 length: 13; J gene: TRBJ1-2; D gene: TRBD1; clone size: many; V gene: TRBV20-1; CDR3 DNA: TGCAGTGCTAGAACTACAGGGGGGAGTGGCTACACCTTC; CDR3 protein: CSARTTGGSGYTF
CDR3 length: 14; J gene: TRBJ2-5; D gene: TRBD2; clone size: NA; V gene: TRBV11-2; CDR3 DNA: TGTACCAGCAGCCGATCGACTAGCGAGGAGACCCAGTACTTC; CDR3 protein: CTSSRSTSEETQYF
CDR3 length: 14; J gene: TRBJ2-1; D gene: TRBD1; clone size: many; V gene: TRBV29-1; CDR3 DNA: TGCAGCGAGCGGACAGGCTGGTCCAACAATGAGCAGTTCTTC; CDR3 protein: CSERTGWSNNEQFF
CDR3 length: 16; J gene: TRBJ2-3; D gene: NA; clone size: few; V gene: TRBV5-1; CDR3 DNA: TGCGCCAGCAGCTTGGTGGCGGGACTTCCCACAGATACGCAGTATTTT; CDR3 protein: CASSLVAGLPTDTQYF
CDR3 length: 17; J gene: TRBJ1-2; D gene: NA; clone size: few; V gene: TRBV11-3; CDR3 DNA: TGTGCCAGCAGCCAGCAATTCAGCAATGGGGCCGACTATGGCTACACCTTC; CDR3 protein: CASSQQFSNGADYGYTF
CDR3 length: 13; J gene: TRBJ2-3; D gene: NA; clone size: many; V gene: TRBV5-6; CDR3 DNA: TGTGCCAGCAGCCGCGGCCAGGCCGATACGCAGTATTTT; CDR3 protein: CASSRGQADTQYF
CDR3 length: 16; J gene: TRBJ2-2; D gene: NA; clone size: few; V gene: TRBV5-1; CDR3 DNA: TGCGCCAGCAGCCCACCCTGGAGCGGCGGCACCGGGGAGCTGTTTTTT; CDR3 protein: CASSPPWSGGTGELFF
CDR3 length: 15; J gene: TRBJ2-7; D gene: NA; clone size: NA; V gene: TRBV7-9; CDR3 DNA: TGTGCCAGCAGCTTCAAACCGACAGGTCCCTACGAGCAGTACTTC; CDR3 protein: CASSFKPTGPYEQYF
CDR3 length: 14; J gene: TRBJ1-4; D gene: NA; clone size: NA; V gene: TRBV5-1; CDR3 DNA: TGCGCCAGTAAGGCGGGAACAACTAATGAAAAACTGTTTTTT; CDR3 protein: CASKAGTTNEKLFF
CDR3 length: 13; J gene: TRBJ1-1; D gene: NA; clone size: NA; V gene: TRBV12-3/TRBV12-4; CDR3 DNA: TGTGCCACCACTTGGGGGGGGGGAAATGAAGCTTTCTTT; CDR3 protein: CATTWGGGNEAFF
CDR3 length: 13; J gene: TRBJ1-1; D gene: TRBD1; clone size: NA; V gene: TRBV6-2/TRBV6-3; CDR3 DNA: TGTGCCAGCGGAAGGGACAGATGGACTGAAGCTTTCTTT; CDR3 protein: CASGRDRWTEAFF
CDR3 length: 15; J gene: TRBJ1-5; D gene: TRBD1; clone size: many; V gene: TRBV12-3/TRBV12-4; CDR3 DNA: TGTGCCAGCAGGGAGACAGGGTTTGGCAATCAGCCCCAGCATTTT; CDR3 protein: CASRETGFGNQPQHF
CDR3 length: 14; J gene: TRBJ2-1; D gene: NA; clone size: many; V gene: TRBV10-3; CDR3 DNA: TGTGCCATCCAAAAGCAGGACCTCCACAATGAGCAGTTCTTC; CDR3 protein: CAIQKQDLHNEQFF
CDR3 length: 14; J gene: TRBJ1-6; D gene: NA; clone size: many; V gene: TRBV7-3; CDR3 DNA: TGTGCCAGCAGCCTGGAAGGGTATAATTCACCCCTCCACTTT; CDR3 protein: CASSLEGYNSPLHF
CDR3 length: 13; J gene: TRBJ1-5; D gene: NA; clone size: NA; V gene: TRBV25-1; CDR3 DNA: TGTGCCAGCAGCGCTTCGGGAAATCAGCCCCAGCATTTT; CDR3 protein: CASSASGNQPQHF
CDR3 length: 13; J gene: TRBJ1-1; D gene: NA; clone size: few; V gene: TRBV11-3; CDR3 DNA: TGTGCCAGCAGCTTAGCCGTGGGGAGAGGGGCTTTCTTT; CDR3 protein: CASSLAVGRGAFF
CDR3 length: 14; J gene: TRBJ1-5; D gene: NA; clone size: many; V gene: TRBV18; CDR3 DNA: TGTGCCAGCTCAGGGCAGAATAGCAATCAGCCCCAGCATTTT; CDR3 protein: CASSGQNSNQPQHF
CDR3 length: 14; J gene: TRBJ1-1; D gene: TRBD1; clone size: few; V gene: TRBV5-1; CDR3 DNA: TGCGCCAGCAGCTTGTCACAGGGGGGGAATGAAGCTTTCTTT; CDR3 protein: CASSLSQGGNEAFF
CDR3 length: 15; J gene: TRBJ2-1; D gene: NA; clone size: many; V gene: TRBV20-1; CDR3 DNA: TGCAGTGCTAAGGTGGCGTCAAGCTCCTACAATGAGCAGTTCTTC; CDR3 protein: CSAKVASSSYNEQFF
CDR3 length: 14; J gene: TRBJ1-1; D gene: NA; clone size: NA; V gene: TRBV6-2/TRBV6-3; CDR3 DNA: TGTGCCAGCGGTATAAGCTCATCGGACACTGAAGCTTTCTTT; CDR3 protein: CASGISSSDTEAFF
CDR3 length: 18; J gene: TRBJ1-5; D gene: NA; clone size: many; V gene: TRBV4-1; CDR3 DNA: TGCGCCAGCAGCCAAGTTGGGGGGCGGACTAGGGGCAATCAGCCCCAGCATTTT; CDR3 protein: CASSQVGGRTRGNQPQHF
CDR3 length: 12; J gene: TRBJ1-1; D gene: NA; clone size: medium-sized; V gene: TRBV29-1; CDR3 DNA: TGCAGCGTTGAACCCCAGGTGGGGGAAGCTTTCTTT; CDR3 protein: CSVEPQVGEAFF
CDR3 length: 14; J gene: TRBJ2-1; D gene: TRBD1; clone size: many; V gene: TRBV6-2/TRBV6-3; CDR3 DNA: TGTGCCAGCAGTCTCCGGACAGGGGGGAATGAGCAGTTCTTC; CDR3 protein: CASSLRTGGNEQFF